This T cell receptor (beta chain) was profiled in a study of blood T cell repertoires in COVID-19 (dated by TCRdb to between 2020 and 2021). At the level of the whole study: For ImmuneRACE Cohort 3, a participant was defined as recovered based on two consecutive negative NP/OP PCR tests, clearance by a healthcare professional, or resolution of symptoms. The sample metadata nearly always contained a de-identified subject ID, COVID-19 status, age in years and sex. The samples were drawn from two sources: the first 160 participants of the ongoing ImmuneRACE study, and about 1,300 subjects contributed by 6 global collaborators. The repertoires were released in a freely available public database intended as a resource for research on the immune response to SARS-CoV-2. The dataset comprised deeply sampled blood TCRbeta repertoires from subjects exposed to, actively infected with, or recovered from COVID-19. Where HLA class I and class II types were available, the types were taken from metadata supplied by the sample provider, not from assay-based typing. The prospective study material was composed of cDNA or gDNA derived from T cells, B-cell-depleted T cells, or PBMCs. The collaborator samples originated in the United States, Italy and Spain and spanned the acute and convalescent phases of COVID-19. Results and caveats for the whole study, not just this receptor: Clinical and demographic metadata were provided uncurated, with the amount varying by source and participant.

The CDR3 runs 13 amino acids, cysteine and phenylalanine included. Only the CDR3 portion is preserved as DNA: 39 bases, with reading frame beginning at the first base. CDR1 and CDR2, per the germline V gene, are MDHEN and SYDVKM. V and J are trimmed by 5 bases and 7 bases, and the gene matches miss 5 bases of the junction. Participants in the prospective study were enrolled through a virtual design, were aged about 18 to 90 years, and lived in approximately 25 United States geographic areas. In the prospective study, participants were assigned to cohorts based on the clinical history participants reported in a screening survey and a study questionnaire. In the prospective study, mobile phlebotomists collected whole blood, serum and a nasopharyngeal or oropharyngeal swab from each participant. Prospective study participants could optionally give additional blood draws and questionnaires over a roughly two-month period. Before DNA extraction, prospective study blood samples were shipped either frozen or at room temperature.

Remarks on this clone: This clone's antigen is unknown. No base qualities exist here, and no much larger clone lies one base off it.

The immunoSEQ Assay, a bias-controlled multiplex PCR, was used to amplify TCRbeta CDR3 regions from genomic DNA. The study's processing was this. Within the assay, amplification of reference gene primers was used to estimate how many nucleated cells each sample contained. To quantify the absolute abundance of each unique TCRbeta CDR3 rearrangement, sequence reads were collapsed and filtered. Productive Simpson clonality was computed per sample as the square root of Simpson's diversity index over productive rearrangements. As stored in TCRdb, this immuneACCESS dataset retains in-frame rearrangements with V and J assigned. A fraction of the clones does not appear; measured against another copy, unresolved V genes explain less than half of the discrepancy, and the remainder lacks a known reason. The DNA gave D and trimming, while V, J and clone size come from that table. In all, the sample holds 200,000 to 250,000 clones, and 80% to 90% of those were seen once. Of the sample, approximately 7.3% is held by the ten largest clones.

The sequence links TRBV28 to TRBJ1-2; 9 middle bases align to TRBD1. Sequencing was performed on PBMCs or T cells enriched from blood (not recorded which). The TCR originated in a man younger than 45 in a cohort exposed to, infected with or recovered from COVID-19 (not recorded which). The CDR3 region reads CASSHRGQVGYTF. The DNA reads TGTGCCAGCAGTCACAGGGGGCAGGTTGGCTACACCTTC.